The T cell receptor beta chain described here comes from a study of blood T cell repertoires in COVID-19 (dated by TCRdb to 2019 to 2021). Regarding the complete study: Collaborator samples came from the United States, Italy and Spain and covered acute and convalescent phases of COVID-19. Subjects who had been exposed to COVID-19, were actively infected with it, or had recovered from it provided the deeply sampled blood TCRbeta repertoires that made up the dataset. Sample metadata almost always included a de-identified subject ID, COVID-19 status, age in years and sex. Where HLA class I and class II types were available, the types were taken from metadata supplied by the sample provider, not from assay-based typing. The prospective study material was composed of cDNA or gDNA derived from T cells, B-cell-depleted T cells, or PBMCs. Samples came from the ongoing ImmuneRACE study (first 160 participants) plus 1,254 subjects from 6 global collaborators. The repertoires were made available in a free public database intended to serve as a resource for research on the immune response to SARS-CoV-2. The paper's findings and limits, for the study overall: The amount of clinical and demographic metadata varied by source and participant and was provided uncurated.

A note on this clone: No antigen is known for it. Per-base qualities were not stored, and no clone one base away is much larger.

TCRbeta CDR3 regions were amplified from genomic DNA using the immunoSEQ Assay, a bias-controlled multiplex PCR. Under the source paper's analysis protocol: Within the assay, amplification of reference gene primers was used to estimate how many nucleated cells each sample contained. To quantify the absolute abundance of each unique TCRbeta CDR3 rearrangement, sequence reads were collapsed and filtered. For each sample, productive Simpson clonality was calculated as the square root of Simpson's diversity index across productive rearrangements. TCRdb mirrors the immuneACCESS table, restricted to in-frame sequences. Some clones are absent from its copies; in checked studies, under half trace to an unresolved V gene, and the reason for the others is unknown. V, J and clone size reflect that table, while D and trimming were determined from the DNA. The sample table holds approximately 310,000 clones, of which around 87% were seen once. Approximately 8.1% of the sample goes to the ten largest clones.

Samples from volunteer blood donors who had recovered from COVID-19 were contributed by a second Seattle source. Whole blood was collected in K2EDTA tubes by collaborating institutions according to the institutions' own protocols. For TCRbeta analysis, collaborators shipped samples in one of three forms: frozen whole blood, isolated PBMCs, or DNA extracted from either of those sample types. According to the germline V gene, CDR1 reads SGHDT and CDR2 reads YYEEEE. Trimmed from V: 3 bases; trimmed from J: 4 bases; junction bases lacking a gene match: 10. The CDR3 contains 16 residues, cysteine and phenylalanine counted. The only DNA kept is the CDR3, 48 bases in frame from the first base.

The sample taken for sequencing was peripheral blood. The V and J segments used are TRBV5-6 and TRBJ1-5, with 7 bases matching TRBD1. The receptor was isolated from a woman aged 50 to 60 who had recovered from COVID-19. The CDR3: CASSSWTGAFNQPQHF. The nucleotide sequence is TGTGCCAGCAGCTCTTGGACAGGCGCCTTTAATCAGCCCCAGCATTTT.